This TCR beta chain emerged from a study of cytotoxic CD8 clonotypes in ibrutinib-treated CLL. Turning to the study itself: After a median of about 70 months, about 14 patients stayed remitted and 12 progressed; responses had been partial in about 24 and complete in 2. An average of around 250,000 productive templates and 94,082 productive rearrangements was obtained per sample.

V lost 8 bases and J lost 4; bases outside the gene matches: 4. This CDR3 comprises 14 residues. Germline assignment: CDR1 SGHTA and CDR2 FQGNSA. Only a few counts were recorded for this clone. Its target is unknown. Study results and limitations: Clonality rose at ibrutinib response, held steady in sustained remission, and fell toward baseline at progression. Patients showed higher baseline clonality than age-matched healthy donors, and it tracked circulating CD8+ T-cell counts.

TCRdb's table, derived via immunoSEQ multiplex PCR, lists solely in-frame clones and lacks some. Altogether roughly 200,000 clones are present, over 65% being singletons, with the ten largest covering 5.9%. The rearrangement joins TRBV7-2 to TRBJ1-6; 8 bases fit TRBD1. Sequencing used PBMCs, obtained after 12 months of ibrutinib treatment. The sequence was obtained from a human donor with chronic lymphocytic leukemia. CDR3 loop: CASWTGNYNSPLHF. CDR3 nucleotide sequence: TGTGCCAGCTGGACAGGGAATTATAATTCACCCCTCCACTTT.